Below, 23 T cell receptor beta chains from the same sample are listed, as sequenced in a study of tumor-infiltrating lymphocytes in primary liver carcinoma. Bulk tissue was left unsorted, and RNA and DNA were co-extracted from roughly 20-30 mg of it. With a constant-region primer, TCR beta cDNA was made from around 530 ng of total RNA. Libraries of TCR beta came from three nested multiplex PCR rounds with slightly modified ARM-PCR. Both of the initial two PCR rounds ran for about 11 cycles and employed TRBV1-TRBV30 forward primers alongside a C-beta reverse primer. One entry per CDR3 protein, called by TCRdb with MiXCR from the multiplex PCR reads. The repertoire includes 20,000 to 30,000 distinct CDR3 sequences, approximately 71% of them detected once, and under 35% sits in the top ten. The specimen was liver tumor tissue from sampling region 5. The subset was: tumor region T5, tumor centre. These receptors all stem from a woman between 25 and 40 years old with primary liver carcinoma and hepatitis B virus infection.

This clonotype was detected many times. The chain joins TRBV14 to TRBJ2-7; D is unclear. The CDR3 spans 15 residues. Trimming removed 1 base at V and 3 bases at J, with 13 bases between. CDR1 SGHDN and CDR2 FVKESK come from the germline V gene. For the CDR3, the DNA is TGTGCCAGCAGCCAAGTCGGGCGCGAGTTCTACGAGCAGTACTTC. It translates to CASSQVGREFYEQYF.

Turning to this clonotype: A junction boundary mismatches the germline segment, possibly from a read error. The V gene is TRBV4-3, the J gene TRBJ2-1; D is undetermined. The germline gives CDR1 LGHNA, CDR2 YSLEER. The CDR3 spans 16 residues. The chain's CDR3 is CASSQDWNYAHSEQFF. In DNA, the CDR3 is TGCGCCAGCAGTCAAGATTGGAATTACGCCCACAGTGAGCAGTTCTTC.

The sample holds one count of this clonotype. A read error may account for a junction end that differs from germline. The chain has TRBV28 and TRBJ2-7; 14 positions agree with TRBD2. CDR3 length equals 16 residues. The V gene's germline CDR1 is MDHEN and CDR2 SYDVKM. CDR3 protein: CTSSFLGLAGAGEQYF. For the CDR3, the DNA is TGTACCAGCAGTTTTTTGGGACTAGCGGGAGCTGGCGAGCAGTACTTT.

This clonotype came up many times. This chain connects TRBV28 to TRBJ2-3; 10 nucleotides line up with TRBD1. CDR3 length: 14 amino acids. Losses at the gene ends were 10 bases for V and 5 bases for J; bases not matched to a gene: 9. In germline, CDR1 is MDHEN, CDR2 SYDVKM. The CDR3: CATSGTGVEDTQYF. CDR3 DNA: TGTGCCACCTCCGGGACAGGGGTGGAAGATACGCAGTATTTT.

Points on this clonotype: The junction shows a germline mismatch at one end, possibly a read error. CDR3: CACSTGLGTGELLF. CDR3 in DNA: TGTGCCTGTAGTACCGGATTAGGCACCGGGGAGCTGCTTTTT. This chain connects TRBV30 to TRBJ2-2, with a weak D call TRBD2 (5 bases). Germline values: CDR1 GTSNPN, CDR2 SVGIG (reference sequence). The CDR3 length is 14 residues.

As concerns this clonotype: Germline is not matched at one junction end, which may reflect a read error. The chain carries TRBV12-3 or TRBV12-4 and TRBJ1-1; TRBD1 might be the D (6 bases). This CDR3 has 13 residues. The CDR3 DNA sequence: TGTGTCAGCAGCTCCGCAGGGGACACTGAAGCTTTCTTT. This encodes CVSSSAGDTEAFF.

This clonotype is medium-sized within its sample. The chain combines TRBV28 with TRBJ1-3; unclear D gene. Trimming removed 8 bases at V and 5 bases at J, with 16 bases between. The CDR3 contains 14 residues. Germline CDR1 is MDHEN and CDR2 is SYDVKM. Here the CDR3 DNA reads TGTGCCAGCTCAGCACAGTTGGTGAGAAACACCATATATTTT. Protein product: CASSAQLVRNTIYF.

In regard to this clonotype: At one end the junction does not follow the germline gene, possibly because of a read error. This sequence joins TRBV6-1 and TRBJ2-2; TRBD2 might be the D (5 bases). Germline V gene data show CDR1 as MNHNS and CDR2 as SASEGT. The CDR3 contains 16 residues. The CDR3 DNA sequence: TGTGCCAGTAGTGAACGTAGAGGAGCGAACACCGGGAAGCTGTTTTTT. It yields the protein CASSERRGANTGKLFF.

Turning to this clonotype: One junction end disagrees with the germline gene, perhaps due to a read error. V is TRBV29-1 and J is TRBJ1-2, with 7 bases lining up with TRBD1. CDR1 and CDR2 from the germline V gene are SQVTM and ANQGSEA. The CDR3 is made up of 12 amino acids. In nucleotides, the CDR3 is TGTAGCGTTTCGGACAGGCCATATGGCTACAGCTTC. Translation: CSVSDRPYGYSF.

For this clonotype: Germline is not matched at one junction end, which may reflect a read error. The chain has TRBV4-2 and TRBJ2-7, with D maybe TRBD1 (6 bases). Germline loops: CDR1 LGHNA, CDR2 YNFKEQ. CDR3 size: 18 residues. DNA for the CDR3: TGTGCCAACAGCCAGGAATACCTAGGACAGAGGGGACCGCGCGAGCAGTACTTC. As protein: CANSQEYLGQRGPREQYF.

This clonotype appeared a single time. A read error may account for a junction end that differs from germline. The chain combines TRBV5-6 with TRBJ1-1; perhaps TRBD1 as D (5 bases). CDR3 size: 13 residues. Germline V gene sequence: CDR1 SGHDT, CDR2 YYEEEE. The CDR3 DNA reads as TGTGACAGCAGCTCTTGGGGCCGCAAGGGAGCTTTCTTT. Amino acid sequence: CDSSSWGRKGAFF.

The chain carries TRBV11-2 and TRBJ2-2, with TRBD2 identical over 8 bases. V gave up 2 bases and J gave up 8 bases; unmatched junction bases: 19. This CDR3 is 19 amino acids long. The germline V gene encodes CDR1 SGHAT and CDR2 FQNNGV. CDR3: CASSLSGLVSNGRAGELFF. The CDR3, as DNA: TGTGCCAGCAGCTTATCCGGGCTGGTGTCTAACGGGAGGGCTGGGGAGCTGTTTTTT.

On this clonotype itself: Germline and junction disagree at one end, which may indicate a read error. J is TRBJ2-7 and V is TRBV5-6; 8 positions match TRBD1. The CDR3 has 13 residues. Germline CDR1 SGHDT, CDR2 YYEEEE. CDR3 in amino acids: CTSSWDRSVEQYF. The CDR3 bases are TGTACCAGCAGCTGGGACAGGAGTGTCGAGCAGTACTTC. The full variable domain, in which reference TRBV5-6 and TRBJ2-7 provide the parts outside the CDR3, is DAGVTQSPTHLIKTRGQQVTLRCSPKSGHDTVSWYQQALGQGPQFIFQYYEEEERQRGNFPDRFSGHQFPNYSSELNVNALLLGDSALYLCTSSWDRSVEQYFGPGTRLTVT.

In regard to this clonotype: Relative to the germline gene, one junction end is altered; a read error may explain this. V and J are TRBV14 and TRBJ2-2; perhaps TRBD1 as D (6 bases). Germline lookup yields CDR1 SGHDN and CDR2 FVKESK. The CDR3 totals 14 residues. DNA for the CDR3: TGTACCAGAAGCTGGACAGTGAACACCGGGGAGCTCTTTTTT. Encoded protein: CTRSWTVNTGELFF.

With regard to this clonotype: A read error may produce the germline difference seen at one junction end. The chain employs TRBV5-6 and TRBJ2-2; 7 nucleotides agree with TRBD1. There are 15 residues in the CDR3. Germline-derived CDR1 and CDR2 are SGHDT and YYEEEE. The CDR3 here is CASSLTPGVTGEPFF. In nucleotides, the CDR3 is TGTGCCAGCAGCTTGACACCCGGAGTCACAGGGGAGCCGTTTTTT.

This clonotype was seen once. This is likely a read error, given that the CDR3 carries no conserved phenylalanine or tryptophan at its end. The DNA is omitted, as the CDR3 cannot be located on it reliably, and the CDR3 follows TCRdb's listing. J is TRBJ1-3 and V is TRBV11-2; TRBD1 is the table's D call, not checked against the DNA. The germline V gene encodes CDR1 SGHAT and CDR2 FQNNGV. The CDR3 has 11 amino acids, counting both end residues. The CDR3 protein is CVSSQGTALYS.

Notes on this clonotype: The final CDR3 position lacks the conserved phenylalanine or tryptophan, pointing to a likely read error. The chain carries TRBV5-1 and TRBJ2-1; D call uncertain. With 1 base removed from V and 7 bases from J, the gap between germline ends came to 15 bases. The CDR3 loop spans 15 amino acids. Germline-derived CDR1 and CDR2 are SGHRS and YFSETQ. The DNA for the CDR3 is TGCGCCAGCAGCTTGCCCCTAACTATTCAGAATGAGCAGTTCATC. Translated, it gives CASSLPLTIQNEQFI.

Relative to its sample, this clonotype is large (0.1 to 1%). The chain uses TRBV6-5 and TRBJ1-1, with D hard to call. The germline V gene has CDR1 MNHEY and CDR2 SVGAGI. V was cut by 2 bases and J by 10 bases, with 8 bases left in between. CDR3 size: 11 residues. As DNA, the CDR3 is TGTGCCAGCAGTTACGCAGATGTAGCTTTCTTT. This sequence encodes CASSYADVAFF.

This clonotype was seen just once. The junction differs from germline at one of its ends, possibly a read error. The gene calls are TRBV11-2 and TRBJ1-4, with D uncertain. Germline V gene sequence: CDR1 SGHAT, CDR2 FQNNGV. The CDR3 is 12 amino acids. This CDR3 is CASSHWGGKLSF. CDR3 coding DNA: TGTGCCAGCAGCCACTGGGGTGGAAAACTATCTTTT.

Details on this clonotype: The conserved phenylalanine or tryptophan normally closing the CDR3 is absent here, so this likely arose from a read error. The DNA is left out, because the CDR3 cannot be placed on it with certainty; the CDR3 is given as TCRdb lists it. V gene TRBV4-3 combines with J gene TRBJ2-1; TRBD2, as called in the table, went unchecked against the DNA. The CDR3 has 16 amino acids, counting both end residues. The germline CDR1 and CDR2 sequences are LGHNA and YSLEER. CDR3 in amino acids: CPSSQDWDYAYNELFL.

V and J are TRBV11-3 and TRBJ2-1, with D possibly matching TRBD1 (5 bases). The CDR3 is 15 residues long. Germline V gene sequence: CDR1 SGHNT, CDR2 YENEEA. CDR3 in DNA: TGTACAAGCAGCTTAGGGGCCCGCTCCTACAATGAGCAGTTCTTC. This gives the protein CTSSLGARSYNEQFF.

With regard to this clonotype: One base away lies a much larger clone, so this may be a sequencing read error. V and J are TRBV11-2 and TRBJ2-7; 7 bases fit TRBD2. J lost 6 bases, V lost 5 bases, and 10 bases had no gene match. CDR1 is SGHAT and CDR2 is FQNNGV in the germline V gene. There are 14 residues in the CDR3. The DNA for the CDR3 is TGTGCCAGCAGCACAAGCGGGACGGGTGCCGAGCAGTACTTC. Protein product: CASSTSGTGAEQYF. The whole variable domain, filled in from reference TRBV11-2 and TRBJ2-7, reads EAGVAQSPRYKIIEKRQSVAFWCNPISGHATLYWYQQILGQGPKLLIQFQNNGVVDDSQLPKDRFSAERLKGVDSTLKIQPAKLEDSAVYLCASSTSGTGAEQYFGPGTRLTVT.

On this clonotype itself: An end of the junction does not agree with germline; a read error may underlie this. The gene calls are TRBV24-1 and TRBJ2-6; weak D call: TRBD1 (5 bases). CDR1 and CDR2 (germline): KGHDR, SFDVKD. CDR3 length equals 13 residues. As DNA, the CDR3 is TGTGCCACCAGATGGGATGGGGCCAACGTCCTGGCTTTC. Amino acids: CATRWDGANVLAF.